The 25 T cell receptor beta chains in this list originate from one sample, sequenced in a study of graft-versus-host responses after intestinal transplantation. Graft-derived tissue was subjected to processing to liberate intraepithelial and lamina propria lymphocytes. Measured with immunoSEQ multiplex PCR; TCRdb has only the in-frame clones, and not every one. The sample lists some 20,000 clones; roughly three quarters were seen once. The specimen was ileum tissue, collected 20 days after intestinal transplant. The receptors originated from a human patient who received an intestinal transplant, so some T cells may come from the graft donor.

The chain carries TRBV30 and TRBJ2-7; 7 bases are shared with TRBD1. With 1 base clipped from V and 2 bases from J, the junction kept 5 bases outside the gene matches. Germline CDR1 and CDR2: GTSNPN and SVGIG (reference sequence). This CDR3 spans 14 amino acids. The CDR3 sequence is CAWSAGTVTYEQYF. The CDR3 nucleotides are TGTGCCTGGAGTGCCGGGACAGTCACCTACGAGCAGTACTTC. Drawing the rest from reference TRBV30 and TRBJ2-7, the complete variable domain is SQTIHQWPATLVQPVGSPLSLECTVEGTSNPNLYWYRQAAGRGLQLLFYSVGIGQISSEVPQNLSASRPQDRQFILSSKKLLLSDSGFYLCAWSAGTVTYEQYFGPGTRLTVT.

Concerning this clone: At one of its ends the junction is not consistent with the germline gene, which may arise from a read error. The chain joins TRBV27 to TRBJ1-1, with D unresolved. This CDR3 region has 14 residues. Germline V gene lookup returns CDR1 MNHEY and CDR2 SMNVEV (reference sequence). Here the CDR3 reads CARSLGGLKTEAFF. The CDR3 DNA follows: TGTGCCCGCAGTTTGGGAGGATTGAAAACTGAAGCTTTCTTT.

The J gene is TRBJ2-7, the V gene TRBV13; 7 bases are shared with TRBD2. This CDR3 is built from 16 residues. J gave up 2 bases and V 5 bases, and 12 bases lay outside the gene matches. Germline loops: CDR1 PRHDT, CDR2 FYEKMQ (reference sequence). The CDR3 spells CASSPAAGVSAYEQYF. DNA for the CDR3: TGTGCCAGCAGCCCAGCGGCGGGAGTCAGCGCCTACGAGCAGTACTTC.

V usage is TRBV25-1 and J usage is TRBJ1-6, with TRBD1 matching 10 bases. The germline V gene has CDR1 MGHDK and CDR2 SYGVNS. V was clipped by 3 bases and J by 6 bases; unmatched bases: 8. The CDR3 is 17 residues long. The CDR3 region has the DNA TGTGCCAGCAGTGAGCACTACCGGGACAGGGGTAATTCACCCCTCCACTTT. Translated, it gives CASSEHYRDRGNSPLHF.

The chain carries TRBV7-2 and TRBJ1-2, with 7 nucleotides matching TRBD1. There are 12 residues in the CDR3. The V gene end was trimmed by 4 bases and the J gene end by 5 bases; junction bases not matched to a gene: 1. The V gene's germline CDR1 is SGHTA and CDR2 FQGNSA. The CDR3, as DNA: TGTGCCAGCAGCTCACAGGGGTATGGCTACACCTTC. It yields the protein CASSSQGYGYTF.

This clone is labeled medium-sized. The chain combines TRBV7-2 with TRBJ1-2, with no clear D. Per germline, CDR1 SGHTA and CDR2 FQGNSA. This CDR3 comprises 11 residues. Trimming took off 4 bases at V and 4 bases at J, with 4 bases between the two ends. The CDR3 loop is CASSSFYGYTF. CDR3 nucleotides: TGTGCCAGCAGCTCCTTCTATGGCTACACCTTC.

This clone was counted only a few times. V and J are TRBV10-2 and TRBJ2-1; D gene unclear. Trimming shortened V by 2 bases and J by 6 bases, and 5 bases separated the two germline ends. The germline CDR1 and CDR2 sequences are WSHSY and SAAADI. The CDR3 has 12 amino acids. This chain's CDR3 is CASSELGNEQFF. The DNA for the CDR3 is TGCGCCAGCAGTGAGCTCGGCAATGAGCAGTTCTTC.

The J gene is TRBJ2-7, the V gene TRBV4-1; TRBD2 is a possible D gene (7 bases). The CDR3 length is 17 residues. V lost 5 bases and J lost 4, with 24 bases in between. Germline assignment: CDR1 MGHRA and CDR2 YSYEKL. The CDR3 is CASSSSGPGGPFYEQYF. The CDR3 DNA sequence: TGCGCCAGCAGCAGTTCCGGGCCCGGGGGGCCCTTTTACGAGCAGTACTTC.

The chain employs TRBV7-9 and TRBJ1-3; no firm D call. From germline, CDR1 is SEHNR and CDR2 FQNEAQ (reference sequence). The V end lost 1 base, the J end lost 3 bases, and 13 bases lay between the germline ends. CDR3 length: 16 residues. The CDR3 DNA reads TGTGCCAGCAGCTTAGTTTCCTTCGGGGTTGGAAACACCATATATTTT. It yields the protein CASSLVSFGVGNTIYF. Drawing the rest from reference TRBV7-9 and TRBJ1-3, the complete variable domain is DTGVSQNPRHKITKRGQNVTFRCDPISEHNRLYWYRQTLGQGPEFLTYFQNEAQLEKSRLLSDRFSAERPKGSFSTLEIQRTEQGDSAMYLCASSLVSFGVGNTIYFGEGSWLTVV.

The gene calls are TRBV6-5 and TRBJ2-3, with D perhaps matching TRBD1 (6 bases). V lost 7 bases to trimming and J lost 2 bases, with 10 bases between them. CDR1 is MNHEY and CDR2 is SVGAGI in the germline V gene. This CDR3 is 13 amino acids long. Here the CDR3 DNA reads TGTGCCAGCATGGACAGCTTCACAGATACGCAGTATTTT. Translation: CASMDSFTDTQYF.

The chain carries TRBV27 and TRBJ2-3, with 7 bases fitting TRBD1. Germline CDR1 and CDR2: MNHEY and SMNVEV (reference sequence). The CDR3 is 13 amino acids. After removal of 2 bases from V and 9 bases from J, the junction contained 5 bases not matched to a gene. CDR3 nucleotide sequence: TGTGCCAGCAGTTTAATCCCAGGGGGAACGCAGTATTTT. It encodes CASSLIPGGTQYF.

This chain joins TRBV9 and TRBJ2-3, with 9 positions matching TRBD2. V dropped 3 bases and J dropped 4; count of bases not matched to a gene: 3. The CDR3 has 14 residues. The germline CDR1 and CDR2 sequences are SGDLS and YYNGEE. DNA of the CDR3: TGTGCCAGCAGCGCCGGGACTAGCCCAGATACGCAGTATTTT. This translates into CASSAGTSPDTQYF.

This chain connects TRBV28 to TRBJ2-3; 7 nucleotides line up with TRBD1. Germline CDR1 reads MDHEN; CDR2 reads SYDVKM. There are 15 residues in the CDR3. The J segment lost 5 bases and the V segment lost 2 bases, leaving 7 bases of the junction unmatched. The CDR3 reads CASSLDRTGEDTQYF. The DNA for the CDR3 is TGTGCCAGCAGTTTAGACCGAACAGGGGAAGATACGCAGTATTTT.

This chain connects TRBV29-1 to TRBJ1-1, with 8 bases that match TRBD1. After removal of 7 bases from V and 4 bases from J, the junction contained 5 bases not matched to a gene. The CDR3 is 12 residues long. Germline V gives CDR1 SQVTM, CDR2 ANQGSEA. CDR3 loop: CSENRGATEAFF. The CDR3 nucleotides read TGCAGCGAGAACAGGGGGGCCACTGAAGCTTTCTTT.

The chain combines TRBV27 with TRBJ1-2; D not resolved. The germline V gene encodes CDR1 MNHEY and CDR2 SMNVEV (reference sequence). CDR3 length: 13 residues. The V end was cut by 2 bases, the J end by 4 bases, with 8 bases between. In DNA, the CDR3 is TGTGCCAGCAGTTTAGCGCGGTCCTATGGCTACACCTTC. Protein sequence: CASSLARSYGYTF.

This clone has more than one count but fewer than ten. The chain combines TRBV5-1 with TRBJ2-2; TRBD1 matches 7 bases. J was trimmed by 3 bases and V by 0 bases; bases with no gene match: 5. The CDR3 contains 16 residues. Germline-derived CDR1 and CDR2 are SGHRS and YFSETQ. The CDR3 protein is CASSLAGQSYTGELFF. The CDR3 nucleotides are TGCGCCAGCAGCTTGGCGGGACAGTCTTACACCGGGGAGCTGTTTTTT.

The gene calls are TRBV28 and TRBJ2-3; tentatively, D is TRBD2 (7 bases). CDR1 and CDR2 from the germline V gene are MDHEN and SYDVKM. The CDR3 loop spans 15 amino acids. V was cut by 5 bases and J by 2 bases, with 14 bases left in between. Here the CDR3 DNA reads TGTGCCAGCAGTGGGAGGGGGGACTCCACAGATACGCAGTATTTT. Translating it yields CASSGRGDSTDTQYF.

This chain links TRBV27 with TRBJ2-1; 7 bases agree with TRBD1. This CDR3 is built from 15 residues. Germline V gives CDR1 MNHEY, CDR2 SMNVEV (reference sequence). J was trimmed by 4 bases and V by 7 bases; bases with no gene match: 10. The CDR3 region is CASTDTGQRYNEQFF. CDR3 nucleotide sequence: TGTGCCAGCACCGACACGGGACAGAGATACAATGAGCAGTTCTTC.

The chain recombines TRBV6-5 with TRBJ2-1, with D perhaps TRBD1 (6 bases). Trimming left V 6 bases short and J 4 bases short, with 16 bases between. The CDR3 has 15 residues. Germline V gene data show CDR1 as MNHEY and CDR2 as SVGAGI. The chain's CDR3 is CASRPQGLGYNEQFF. Here the CDR3 DNA reads TGTGCCAGCAGACCCCAGGGGTTAGGGTACAATGAGCAGTTCTTC.

A few counts support this clone. CDR3 nucleotide sequence: TGTGCCAGCAGCCTCCAGGGAAACACCATATATTTT. Translating gives CASSLQGNTIYF. This chain uses TRBV7-9 with TRBJ1-3; D not resolved. CDR3 length: 12 residues. V gave up 5 bases and J gave up 4 bases, with 6 bases separating them. CDR1 and CDR2 (germline): SEHNR, FQNEAQ (reference sequence).

The rearrangement joins TRBV5-4 to TRBJ1-6; D call uncertain. The CDR3 covers 12 residues. CDR1 is SGHNT, CDR2 YYREEE, per germline (reference sequence). The V and J ends lost 0 bases and 8 bases respectively, with 3 bases between them. Here the CDR3 reads CASSLDYSPLHF. The DNA of the CDR3 is TGTGCCAGCAGCTTGGACTATTCACCCCTCCACTTT. Drawing the rest from reference TRBV5-4 and TRBJ1-6, the complete variable domain is ETGVTQSPTHLIKTRGQQVTLRCSSQSGHNTVSWYQQALGQGPQFIFQYYREEENGRGNFPPRFSGLQFPNYSSELNVNALELDDSALYLCASSLDYSPLHFGNGTRLTVT.

This clone was seen a handful of times. V gene TRBV30 combines with J gene TRBJ1-1; 8 nucleotides line up with TRBD1. The ends lost 0 bases at V and 7 bases at J; junction bases unmatched: 1. The germline gives CDR1 GTSNPN, CDR2 SVGIG (reference sequence). This CDR3 has 12 amino acids. As DNA, the CDR3 is TGTGCCTGGAGTGTGGGGACAGGTGAAGCTTTCTTT. It yields the protein CAWSVGTGEAFF.

This clone has only one observation. This rearrangement joins TRBV18 to TRBJ1-5, with D perhaps TRBD1 (5 bases). Between the trimmed V and J ends, which lost 5 bases and 0 bases, there was a span of 14 bases. This CDR3 is built from 16 residues. CDR1 KGHSH and CDR2 LQKENI come from the germline V gene. CDR3 amino acids: CASSSVGGNSNQPQHF. CDR3 in DNA: TGTGCCAGCTCATCGGTCGGGGGGAATAGCAATCAGCCCCAGCATTTT.

The rearrangement joins TRBV5-1 to TRBJ1-1, with D possibly matching TRBD1 (6 bases). The CDR3 length is 13 residues. Germline V CDR1 and CDR2: SGHRS, YFSETQ. Between the trimmed V and J ends, which lost 4 bases and 5 bases, there was a span of 12 bases. The CDR3 bases are TGCGCCAGCAGCCAAAGGGGGGGTACTGAAGCTTTCTTT. This encodes CASSQRGGTEAFF.

V gene TRBV5-5 combines with J gene TRBJ1-2, with 7 bases that match TRBD1. The V segment lost 0 bases and the J segment 4 bases; nucleotides outside the gene matches: 3. The germline V gene encodes CDR1 SGHKS and CDR2 YYEKEE (reference sequence). The CDR3 totals 14 residues. The CDR3 nucleotides are TGTGCCAGCAGCTTGGACAGGGGTCCCTATGGCTACACCTTC. Residues: CASSLDRGPYGYTF.